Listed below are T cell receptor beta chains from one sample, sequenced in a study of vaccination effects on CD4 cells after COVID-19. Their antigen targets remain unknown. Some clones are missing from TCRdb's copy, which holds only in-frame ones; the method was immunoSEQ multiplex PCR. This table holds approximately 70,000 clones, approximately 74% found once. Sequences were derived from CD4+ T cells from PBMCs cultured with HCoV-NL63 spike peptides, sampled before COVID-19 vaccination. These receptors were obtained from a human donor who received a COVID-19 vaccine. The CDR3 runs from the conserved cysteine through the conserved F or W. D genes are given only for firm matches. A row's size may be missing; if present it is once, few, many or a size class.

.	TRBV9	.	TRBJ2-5	CASSPTRGHIRETQYF	TGTGCCAGCAGCCCCACGCGGGGGCATATCCGAGAGACCCAGTACTTC
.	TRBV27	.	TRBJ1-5	CASSFATGIPNQPQHF	TGTGCCAGCAGTTTCGCTACAGGGATCCCCAATCAGCCCCAGCATTTT
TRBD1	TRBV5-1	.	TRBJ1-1	CASSNDRVGGVTEAFF	TGCGCCAGCAGCAACGACAGGGTGGGAGGGGTCACTGAAGCTTTCTTT
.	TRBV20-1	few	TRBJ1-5	CSASGRQPQHF	TGCAGTGCTAGCGGGCGACAGCCCCAGCATTTT
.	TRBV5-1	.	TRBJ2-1	CASRSTGSDSYNEQFF	TGCGCCAGCAGAAGCACAGGGTCTGATAGCTACAATGAGCAGTTCTTC
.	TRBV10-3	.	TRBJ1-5	CAISDRSVGNQPQHF	TGTGCCATCAGTGATCGATCTGTAGGCAATCAGCCCCAGCATTTT
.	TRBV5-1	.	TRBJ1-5	CASSSETGGQPQHF	TGCGCCAGCAGCTCGGAGACAGGTGGTCAGCCCCAGCATTTT
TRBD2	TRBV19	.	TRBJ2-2	CASSPLAGGLTGELFF	TGTGCCAGTAGTCCGCTAGCGGGGGGTCTTACCGGGGAGCTGTTTTTT
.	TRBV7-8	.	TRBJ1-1	CASSARRGAEAFF	TGTGCCAGCAGCGCTCGGCGCGGTGCTGAAGCTTTCTTT
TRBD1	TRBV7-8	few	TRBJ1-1	CASSRDRGNTEAFF	TGTGCCAGCAGCCGAGACAGGGGGAACACTGAAGCTTTCTTT
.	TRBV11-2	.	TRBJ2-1	CASSLLVVGGANYNEQFF	TGTGCCAGCAGCTTATTAGTTGTAGGGGGGGCAAACTACAATGAGCAGTTCTTC
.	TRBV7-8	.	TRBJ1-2	CASSATVNYGYTF	TGTGCCAGCAGCGCAACAGTTAACTATGGCTACACCTTC
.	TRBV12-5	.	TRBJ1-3	CASGTSQGYPENTIYF	TGTGCTAGTGGTACCAGTCAGGGGTACCCGGAAAACACCATATATTTT
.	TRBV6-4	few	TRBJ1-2	CASRQQGTNYGYTF	TGTGCCAGCAGACAACAGGGTACTAACTATGGCTACACCTTC
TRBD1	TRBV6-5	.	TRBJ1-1	CASSRQGAEAFF	TGTGCCAGCAGTCGACAGGGGGCTGAAGCTTTCTTT
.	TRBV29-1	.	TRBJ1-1	CSAKVNMDGNTEAFF	TGCAGCGCAAAGGTTAATATGGACGGGAACACTGAAGCTTTCTTT
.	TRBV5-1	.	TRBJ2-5	CASSLQEGSVETQYF	TGCGCCAGCAGCTTACAGGAAGGGTCGGTAGAGACCCAGTACTTC
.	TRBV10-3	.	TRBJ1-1	CAISDRQTNTEAFF	TGTGCCATCAGTGACCGACAGACGAACACTGAAGCTTTCTTT
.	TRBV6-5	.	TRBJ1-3	CASSYNERGNTIYF	TGTGCCAGCAGTTATAACGAGAGGGGAAACACCATATATTTT
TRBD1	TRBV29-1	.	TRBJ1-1	CSVVGTGLSNTEAFF	TGCAGCGTTGTCGGGACAGGGCTTTCGAACACTGAAGCTTTCTTT
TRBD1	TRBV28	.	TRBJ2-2	CATPDRANTGELFF	TGTGCCACCCCCGACAGGGCGAACACCGGGGAGCTGTTTTTT
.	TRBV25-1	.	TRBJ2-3	CASRQVGTDTQYF	TGTGCCAGCCGTCAGGTGGGCACAGATACGCAGTATTTT